These T cell receptor beta chains were read from a single sample in a study of T cells after yellow fever vaccination. In TCRdb, the 5' RACE reads were re-called with MiXCR into one record per CDR3 protein. The table includes about 63,000 distinct CDR3 sequences, less than 8.5% detected once. Sequenced material: CD8+ T cells sorted from PBMCs, taken 15 days after the yellow fever booster vaccination. Source of these receptors: a man aged 25-45 years who received the YFV17D yellow fever vaccine. CDR3s include the opening cysteine and the closing phenylalanine or tryptophan. Each record gives: V gene, J gene, clone size, D gene, CDR3 DNA, CDR3 protein. D genes are given only for firm matches. Clone size, where shown, is once, few, many, or a class for clones that have expanded.

TRBV27	TRBJ1-5	many	.	TGTGCCAGCAGTTTATTGGGAACTAGCAATCAGCCCCAGCATTTT	CASSLLGTSNQPQHF
TRBV10-3	TRBJ2-7	many	.	TGTGCCATCAGTGGACGGAGCTCCTACGAGCAGTACTTC	CAISGRSSYEQYF
TRBV10-2	TRBJ2-7	many	.	TGCGCCAGCAACCCTTCCTCCTACGAGCAGTACTTC	CASNPSSYEQYF
TRBV7-2	TRBJ2-7	.	TRBD2	TGTGCCAGCAGCCCACGACTAGCGGGAGGGCCCAGAGAGCAGTACTTC	CASSPRLAGGPREQYF
TRBV12-3/TRBV12-4	TRBJ2-3	few	.	TGTGCCAGCAGCCCTGAGCTTAACACAGATACGCAGTATTTT	CASSPELNTDTQYF
TRBV12-3/TRBV12-4	TRBJ1-1	.	TRBD1	TGTGCCAGCAGTTTAGGATGGGGACAGGAAGCTTTCTTT	CASSLGWGQEAFF
TRBV30	TRBJ2-7	.	TRBD2	TGTGCCTGGAGTGTGACTAGCGGAAGCTCCTACGAGCAGTACTTC	CAWSVTSGSSYEQYF
TRBV9	TRBJ2-7	many	.	TGTGCCAGCAGTGCGGGAAGTGAGGACTACGAGCAGTACTTC	CASSAGSEDYEQYF
TRBV7-8	TRBJ2-2	medium-sized	.	TGTGCCAGCAGCTTAGCGGCGTCCGGGGAGCTGTTTTTT	CASSLAASGELFF
TRBV7-2	TRBJ2-1	many	.	TGTGCCAGCGAGTTGGCTTTTCGGTGGCACTTC	CASELAFRWHF